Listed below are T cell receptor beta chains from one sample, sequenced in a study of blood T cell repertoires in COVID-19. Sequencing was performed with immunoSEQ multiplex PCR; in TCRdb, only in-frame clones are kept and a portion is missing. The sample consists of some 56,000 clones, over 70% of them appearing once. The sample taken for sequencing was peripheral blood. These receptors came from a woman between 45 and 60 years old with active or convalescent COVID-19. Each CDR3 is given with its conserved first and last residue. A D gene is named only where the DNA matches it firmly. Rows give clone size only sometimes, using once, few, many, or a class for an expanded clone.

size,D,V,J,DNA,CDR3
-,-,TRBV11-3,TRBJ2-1,TGTGCCAGCAGCCGACGACTAGATGGTTACAATGAGCAGTTCTTC,CASSRRLDGYNEQFF
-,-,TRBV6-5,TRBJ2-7,TGTGCCAGCAGTTACTCGTCCGGGGGTTTCTACGAGCAGTACTTC,CASSYSSGGFYEQYF
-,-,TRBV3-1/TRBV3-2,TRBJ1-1,TGTGCCAGCAGCCAAGGAACAGTCCTCGTGGAAGCTTTCTTT,CASSQGTVLVEAFF
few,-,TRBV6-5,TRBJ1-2,TGTGCCAGCAGCCGGGAGAGGAACTATGGCTACACCTTC,CASSRERNYGYTF
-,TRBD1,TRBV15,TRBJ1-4,TGTGCCACCAGCAGCCAGGGGGTGAGGAATGAAAAACTGTTTTTT,CATSSQGVRNEKLFF
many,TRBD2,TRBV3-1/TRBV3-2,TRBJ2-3,TGTGCCAGCAGCCAAGTACGCGGGAGAGGCACAGATACGCAGTATTTT,CASSQVRGRGTDTQYF
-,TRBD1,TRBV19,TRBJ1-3,TGTGCCAGTACCGACAGGGCTTCTGGAAACACCATATATTTT,CASTDRASGNTIYF
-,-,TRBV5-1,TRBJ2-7,TGCGCCAGCCCGGGACATCGGATCGGCTACGAGCAGTACTTC,CASPGHRIGYEQYF
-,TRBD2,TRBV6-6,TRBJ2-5,TGTGCCAGCAGTCGATCCCCGACTAGCGGGAGAGAGACCCAGTACTTC,CASSRSPTSGRETQYF
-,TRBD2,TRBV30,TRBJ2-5,TGTGCCTGGAGTCATCCTAGCGGGAGGGCCAGAGGAGAGACCCAGTACTTC,CAWSHPSGRARGETQYF
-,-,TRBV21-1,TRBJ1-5,TGTGCCAGCAGCCAATTGACAGGAGGCAATCAGCCCCAGCATTTT,CASSQLTGGNQPQHF
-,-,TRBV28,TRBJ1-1,TGTGCCAGCAGTTCGGCCTTAGCGGGTAAGGCGAACACTGAAGCTTTCTTT,CASSSALAGKANTEAFF
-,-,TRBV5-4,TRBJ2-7,TGTGCCAGCAGCTTGGAGCAGGTACCCCCCGGGGGCGAGCAGTACTTC,CASSLEQVPPGGEQYF
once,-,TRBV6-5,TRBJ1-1,TGTGCCAGCAGCCGAGGGGGGGGAGGCACTGAAGCTTTCTTT,CASSRGGGGTEAFF
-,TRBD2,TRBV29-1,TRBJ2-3,TGCAGCGTCCTCGGGACTAGCGGGAATACAGCAGATACGCAGTATTTT,CSVLGTSGNTADTQYF
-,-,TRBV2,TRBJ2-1,TGTGCCAGCAAGACTGACCCCTACAATGAGCAGTTCTTC,CASKTDPYNEQFF
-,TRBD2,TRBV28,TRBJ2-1,TGTGCCAGCAGTTTCGCGGGAGGGCCTGATGATGAGCAGTTCTTC,CASSFAGGPDDEQFF
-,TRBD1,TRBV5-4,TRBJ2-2,TGTGCCAGCAGCTTCCGGACAGGGAACACCGGGGAGCTGTTTTTT,CASSFRTGNTGELFF
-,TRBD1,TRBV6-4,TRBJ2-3,TGTGCCAGCTCCGGGACAGGGGGCTCCCCTGGCACAGATACGCAGTATTTT,CASSGTGGSPGTDTQYF
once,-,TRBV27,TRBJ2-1,TGTGCCAGCACCCAAATTAGCTCCTACAATGAGCAGTTCTTC,CASTQISSYNEQFF
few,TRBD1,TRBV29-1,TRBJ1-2,TGCAGCGTTGGGAAACAGGGGGCGTCTAACTATGGCTACACCTTC,CSVGKQGASNYGYTF